One and the same sample provided the 23 T cell receptor beta chains below, sequenced in a study of response to subunit inactivated influenza vaccine. From the RT-PCR reads, TCRdb called clonotypes with MiXCR, one entry per CDR3 protein. The data contain around 480,000 distinct CDR3 sequences, 16% of them seen just once; the ten biggest clones take up roughly 3%. The starting material was CD4+ T cells sorted from PBMCs, obtained about 23 months after vaccination. These receptors came from a man aged 50-75 years who received an inactivated influenza vaccine.

The rearrangement joins TRBV6-5 to TRBJ2-1, with 12 bases that match TRBD2. V was clipped by 6 bases and J by 10 bases; unmatched bases: 10. CDR3 size: 15 residues. The V gene's germline CDR1 is MNHEY and CDR2 SVGAGI. The CDR3 loop reads CASSYTSGRRGEQFF. In nucleotides, the CDR3 is TGTGCCAGCAGCTATACTAGCGGGAGGCGAGGGGAGCAGTTCTTC.

The genes are TRBV6-1 and TRBJ1-4; 10 positions match TRBD1. Germline trimming cut 5 bases from V and 8 bases from J; bases unmatched to any gene: 11. Germline CDR1 reads MNHNS; CDR2 reads SASEGT. The CDR3 is 16 amino acids. Here the CDR3 reads CASSTTSGTGAEKLFF. The DNA of the CDR3 is TGTGCCAGCAGTACAACCTCCGGGACAGGGGCGGAAAAACTGTTTTTT.

This clonotype was observed at least ten times. The gene calls are TRBV6-1 and TRBJ2-1, with 12 positions matching TRBD2. V lost 5 bases, J lost 9 bases, and 14 bases stayed unmatched. The CDR3 is 17 amino acids. Germline lookup yields CDR1 MNHNS and CDR2 SASEGT. The CDR3, as DNA: TGTGCCAGCAGTCCGAGTAGTTCTAGCGGGGGGGCGGTTGAGCAGTTCTTC. This gives the protein CASSPSSSSGGAVEQFF.

This clonotype turned up a few times. The rearrangement joins TRBV20-1 to TRBJ2-1, with D perhaps being TRBD1 or TRBD2 (6 bases each). Trimming removed 5 bases from V and 2 bases from J, with 13 bases in between. The CDR3 has 14 amino acids. Germline lookup yields CDR1 DFQATT and CDR2 SNEGSKA (reference sequence). Written as DNA, the CDR3 is TGCAGTGCTCTAGGGGGAGGAACCTACAATGAGCAGTTCTTC. It codes for CSALGGGTYNEQFF.

This clonotype was observed a few times. The gene calls are TRBV3-1 and TRBJ2-1; 7 nucleotides line up with TRBD2. The V gene end was trimmed by 4 bases and the J gene end by 5 bases; junction bases not matched to a gene: 8. This CDR3 has 15 amino acids. Germline assignment: CDR1 LGHDT and CDR2 YNNKEL (reference sequence). This CDR3 reads CASSLSGRVNNEQFF. DNA of the CDR3: TGTGCCAGCAGCCTCTCAGGGAGGGTAAACAATGAGCAGTTCTTC.

A few counts support this clonotype. The genes are TRBV2 and TRBJ2-1, with no clear D. This CDR3 has 13 residues. The germline CDR1 and CDR2 sequences are SNHLY and FYNNEI. Deletions cut 2 bases from V and 6 bases from J, with 8 bases between. Here the CDR3 DNA reads TGTGCCAGCAGTGAACGGACCATCAATGAGCAGTTCTTC. Protein: CASSERTINEQFF.

The chain has TRBV20-1 and TRBJ2-1, with TRBD2 identical over 8 bases. The CDR3 is 15 amino acids. CDR1 and CDR2 from the germline V gene are DFQATT and SNEGSKA (reference sequence). V shed 7 bases and J 8 bases; nucleotides not matched to a gene: 16. The CDR3 coding sequence is TGCAGTGTCCCCAGGCTGCGGGGGGCCGGCGATGAGCAGTTCTTC. Encoded protein: CSVPRLRGAGDEQFF.

The rearrangement uses TRBV7-2 and TRBJ1-4, with 8 bases fitting TRBD1. Germline-derived CDR1 and CDR2 are SGHTA and FQGNSA. With V trimmed by 5 bases and J by 0 bases, 8 bases remained unmatched. The CDR3 runs 17 residues. The CDR3 DNA follows: TGTGCCAGCAGCCCCCGGACAGGGCTTGCAACTAATGAAAAACTGTTTTTT. Translating gives CASSPRTGLATNEKLFF.

This clonotype was recorded at least ten times. The chain has TRBV6-1 and TRBJ1-6, with D possibly matching TRBD1 (6 bases). V lost 4 bases and J 3 bases, leaving 10 bases between the germline ends. Germline assignment: CDR1 MNHNS and CDR2 SASEGT. This CDR3 is built from 15 residues. The CDR3 bases are TGTGCCAGCAGTGCCAGGGGTATCTATAATTCACCCCTCCACTTT. Translation: CASSARGIYNSPLHF.

This sequence joins TRBV12-3 or TRBV12-4 and TRBJ2-1, with TRBD2 identical over 13 bases. Trimming cost V 3 bases and J 11 bases; bases outside gene matches: 4. The CDR3 is made up of 14 amino acids. CDR3 region: CASSLGLAGQKQFF. The CDR3 DNA sequence: TGTGCCAGCAGTTTGGGACTAGCGGGACAGAAGCAGTTCTTC.

The chain links TRBV29-1 to TRBJ1-2; no clear D gene. The CDR3 contains 14 residues. Trimming shortened V by 5 bases and J by 0 bases, and 13 bases separated the two germline ends. Germline V gene sequence: CDR1 SQVTM, CDR2 ANQGSEA. CDR3 in amino acids: CSVRELGANYGYTF. The CDR3 bases are TGCAGCGTTAGGGAACTCGGAGCTAACTATGGCTACACCTTC.

The rearrangement links TRBV20-1 to TRBJ2-1; the match to TRBD2 covers 9 bases. The junction had 18 bases not matched to a gene; V was cut back by 1 base and J by 2 bases. The CDR3 sequence is 20 residues long. CDR1 DFQATT and CDR2 SNEGSKA come from the germline V gene (reference sequence). Here the CDR3 DNA reads TGCAGTGCTAGAGGGGGGCTAGCGGGGTCTCGGGGAGGCACCTACAATGAGCAGTTCTTC. Translation: CSARGGLAGSRGGTYNEQFF.

There are a few counts of this clonotype. This chain uses TRBV7-9 with TRBJ2-5; tentatively, D is TRBD1 or TRBD2 (5 bases each). This CDR3 contains 14 residues. The germline gives CDR1 SEHNR, CDR2 FQNEAQ (reference sequence). Trimming shortened V by 1 base and J by 5 bases, and 11 bases separated the two germline ends. The CDR3 bases are TGTGCCAGCAGCTTAGGGTCGGGGCGTGAGACCCAGTACTTC. This codes for CASSLGSGRETQYF. Filled out from reference TRBV7-9 and TRBJ2-5, the complete variable domain reads DTGVSQNPRHKITKRGQNVTFRCDPISEHNRLYWYRQTLGQGPEFLTYFQNEAQLEKSRLLSDRFSAERPKGSFSTLEIQRTEQGDSAMYLCASSLGSGRETQYFGPGTRLLVL.

This clonotype was recorded a few times. The chain carries TRBV10-2 and TRBJ2-2; 14 positions match TRBD2. CDR3 size: 15 residues. V lost 7 bases and J lost 7; bases outside the gene matches: 5. Germline V CDR1 and CDR2: WSHSY, SAAADI. For the CDR3, the DNA is TGCGCCAGCAAGACTAGCGGGGGGGCCGGCGGGGAGCTGTTTTTT. Translating gives CASKTSGGAGGELFF.

The genes are TRBV2 and TRBJ1-5, with 7 bases matching TRBD1. The length of the CDR3 is 14 residues. Per the germline V gene, CDR1 is SNHLY and CDR2 is FYNNEI. The trim removed 3 bases at V and 5 bases at J, leaving 4 bases unmatched. This CDR3 is CASSEGQRDQPQHF. For the CDR3, the DNA is TGTGCCAGCAGTGAGGGACAGCGAGATCAGCCCCAGCATTTT. Together with reference TRBV2 and TRBJ1-5, the CDR3 gives the full variable domain: EPEVTQTPSHQVTQMGQEVILRCVPISNHLYFYWYRQILGQKVEFLVSFYNNEISEKSEIFDDQFSVERPDGSNFTLKIRSTKLEDSAMYFCASSEGQRDQPQHFGDGTRLSIL.

The rearrangement uses TRBV29-1 and TRBJ2-3, with TRBD1 matching 9 bases. Germline loops: CDR1 SQVTM, CDR2 ANQGSEA. The CDR3 is 12 amino acids. J lost 4 bases, V lost 7 bases, and 3 bases had no gene match. DNA for the CDR3: TGCAGCGGGGGACAGGGCCCAGATACGCAGTATTTT. Translating gives CSGGQGPDTQYF.

This clonotype was detected only a few times. This rearrangement joins TRBV12-3 or TRBV12-4 to TRBJ1-2; tentatively, D is TRBD1 (6 bases). This CDR3 region has 12 residues. V was pared by 7 bases and J by 7 bases, with 13 bases between. The CDR3 nucleotides are TGTGCCAGCACCAAACAGGGCTCTGGCTACACCTTC. This gives the protein CASTKQGSGYTF.

The chain couples TRBV27 to TRBJ1-6; no clear D. V lost 2 bases and J lost 7, with 12 bases in between. The CDR3 contains 15 residues. Germline V gene lookup returns CDR1 MNHEY and CDR2 SMNVEV (reference sequence). CDR3 loop: CASSLERVGNSPLHF. The CDR3 DNA follows: TGTGCCAGCAGTTTAGAGCGGGTGGGGAATTCACCCCTCCACTTT.

The chain is built from TRBV28 and TRBJ2-1; 7 positions agree with TRBD2. The CDR3 loop spans 13 amino acids. After removal of 2 bases from V and 12 bases from J, the junction contained 7 bases not matched to a gene. Germline-derived CDR1 and CDR2 are MDHEN and SYDVKM. Written as DNA, the CDR3 is TGTGCCAGCAGTTTAATAAGTACTAGCGTGCAGTTCTTC. Translating it yields CASSLISTSVQFF.

This clonotype was counted only a few times. This rearrangement joins TRBV18 to TRBJ1-3; D not resolved. The germline CDR1 and CDR2 sequences are KGHSH and LQKENI. This CDR3 spans 15 amino acids. The germline V and J ends were trimmed by 3 bases and 0 bases, with 9 bases remaining between them. This chain's CDR3 is CASSPSGSSGNTIYF. As DNA, the CDR3 is TGTGCCAGCTCACCTTCGGGGAGCTCTGGAAACACCATATATTTT. The complete variable domain, with remaining parts taken from reference TRBV18 and TRBJ1-3, reads NAGVMQNPRHLVRRRGQEARLRCSPMKGHSHVYWYRQLPEEGLKFMVYLQKENIIDESGMPKERFSAEFPKEGPSILRIQQVVRGDSAAYFCASSPSGSSGNTIYFGEGSWLTVV.

The V call is TRBV3-1, the J call TRBJ1-5; D remains ambiguous. CDR3 length: 15 residues. Trimming left V 0 bases short and J 7 bases short, with 13 bases between. Germline V lookup: CDR1 LGHDT, CDR2 YNNKEL (reference sequence). This CDR3 reads CASSQDPQEGQPQHF. The DNA for the CDR3 is TGTGCCAGCAGCCAAGACCCCCAGGAGGGACAGCCCCAGCATTTT.

This clonotype was seen a handful of times. The V call is TRBV5-1, the J call TRBJ2-1; weak D call: TRBD2 (5 bases). Trimming pared 2 bases from V and 2 bases from J, leaving 11 bases between. This CDR3 contains 15 residues. In germline, CDR1 is SGHRS, CDR2 YFSETQ. DNA for the CDR3: TGCGCCAGCAGCTTCCCGACTAATACCTACAATGAGCAGTTCTTC. Its protein is CASSFPTNTYNEQFF.

This clonotype was seen a few times. The V and J genes are TRBV15 and TRBJ2-6; TRBD1 agrees at 8 bases. The germline gives CDR1 LNHNV, CDR2 YYDKDF (reference sequence). J was trimmed by 0 bases and V by 2 bases; bases with no gene match: 3. This CDR3 has 17 residues. The CDR3 spells CATSRPDRDSGANVLTF. For the CDR3, the DNA is TGTGCCACCAGCAGACCGGACAGGGACTCTGGGGCCAACGTCCTGACTTTC.